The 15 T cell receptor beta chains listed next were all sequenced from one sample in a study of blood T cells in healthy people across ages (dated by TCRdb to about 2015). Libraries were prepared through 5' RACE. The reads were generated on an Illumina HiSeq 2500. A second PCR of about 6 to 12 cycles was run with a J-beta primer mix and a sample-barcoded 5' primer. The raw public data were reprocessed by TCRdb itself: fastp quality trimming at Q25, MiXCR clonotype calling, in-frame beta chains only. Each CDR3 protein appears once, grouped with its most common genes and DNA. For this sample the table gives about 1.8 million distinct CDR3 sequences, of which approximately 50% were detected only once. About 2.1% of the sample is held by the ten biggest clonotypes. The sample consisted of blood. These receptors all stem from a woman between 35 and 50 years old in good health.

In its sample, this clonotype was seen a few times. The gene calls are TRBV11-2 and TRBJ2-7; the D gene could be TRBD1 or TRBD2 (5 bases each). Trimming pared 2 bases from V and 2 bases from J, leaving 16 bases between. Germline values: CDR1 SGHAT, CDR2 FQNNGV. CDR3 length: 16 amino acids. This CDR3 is CASSLKVPGRAYEQYF. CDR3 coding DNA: TGTGCCAGCAGCTTAAAAGTCCCAGGGCGGGCCTACGAGCAGTACTTC.

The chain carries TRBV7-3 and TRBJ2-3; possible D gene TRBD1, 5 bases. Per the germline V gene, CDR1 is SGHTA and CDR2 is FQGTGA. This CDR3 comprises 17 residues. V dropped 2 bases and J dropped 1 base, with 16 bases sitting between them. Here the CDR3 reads CASSLSHDRIRTDTQYF. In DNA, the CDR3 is TGTGCCAGCAGCTTATCCCACGACAGAATCCGCACAGATACGCAGTATTTT.

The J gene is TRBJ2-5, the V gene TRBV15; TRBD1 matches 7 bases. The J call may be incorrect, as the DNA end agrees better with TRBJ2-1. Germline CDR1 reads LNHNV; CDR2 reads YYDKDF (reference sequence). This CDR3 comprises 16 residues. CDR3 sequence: CATQDLGQSLGETQFF. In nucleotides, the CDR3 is TGTGCCACCCAGGACTTGGGACAGTCCCTAGGAGAGACCCAGTTCTTC.

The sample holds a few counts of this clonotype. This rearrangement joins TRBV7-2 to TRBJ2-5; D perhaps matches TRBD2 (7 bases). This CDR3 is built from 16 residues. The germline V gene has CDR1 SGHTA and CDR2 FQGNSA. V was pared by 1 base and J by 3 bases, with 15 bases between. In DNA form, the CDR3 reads TGTGCCAGCAGCTTAGTTCGGGGGGCGCTGGAAGAGACCCAGTACTTC. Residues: CASSLVRGALEETQYF.

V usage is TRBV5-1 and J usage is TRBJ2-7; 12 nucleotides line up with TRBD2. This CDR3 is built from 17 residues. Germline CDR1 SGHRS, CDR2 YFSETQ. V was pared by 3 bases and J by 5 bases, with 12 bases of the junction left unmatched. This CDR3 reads CASSSGLAGFQFHEQYF. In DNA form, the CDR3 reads TGCGCCAGCAGCTCGGGACTAGCGGGTTTTCAATTCCACGAGCAGTACTTC. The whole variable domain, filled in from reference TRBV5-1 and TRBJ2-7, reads KAGVTQTPRYLIKTRGQQVTLSCSPISGHRSVSWYQQTPGQGLQFLFEYFSETQRNKGNFPGRFSGRQFSNSRSEMNVSTLELGDSALYLCASSSGLAGFQFHEQYFGPGTRLTVT.

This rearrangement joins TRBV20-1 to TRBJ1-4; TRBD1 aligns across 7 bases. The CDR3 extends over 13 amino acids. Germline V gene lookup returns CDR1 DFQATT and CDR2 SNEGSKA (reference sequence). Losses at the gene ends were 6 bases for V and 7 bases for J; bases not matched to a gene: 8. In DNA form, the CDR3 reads TGCAGTGCGGAGGGCAGGGGGATTGAAAAACTGTTTTTT. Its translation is CSAEGRGIEKLFF.

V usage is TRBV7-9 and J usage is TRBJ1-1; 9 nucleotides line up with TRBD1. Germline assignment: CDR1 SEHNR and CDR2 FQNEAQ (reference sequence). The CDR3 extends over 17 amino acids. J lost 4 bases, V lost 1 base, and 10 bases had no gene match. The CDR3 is CASSLVGRDRVITEAFF. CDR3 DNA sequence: TGTGCCAGCAGCTTAGTCGGCCGGGACAGGGTGATCACTGAAGCTTTCTTT.

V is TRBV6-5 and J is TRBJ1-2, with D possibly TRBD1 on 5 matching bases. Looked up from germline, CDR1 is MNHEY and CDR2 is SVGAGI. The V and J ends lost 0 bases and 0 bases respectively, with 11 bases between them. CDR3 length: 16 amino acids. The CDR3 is CASSYSEGPPNYGYTF. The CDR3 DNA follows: TGTGCCAGCAGTTACTCGGAGGGGCCCCCTAACTATGGCTACACCTTC.

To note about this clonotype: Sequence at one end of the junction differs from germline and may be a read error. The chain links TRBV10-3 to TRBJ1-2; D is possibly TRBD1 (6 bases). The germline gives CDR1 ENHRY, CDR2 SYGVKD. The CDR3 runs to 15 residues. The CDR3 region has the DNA TGTGCCATCAGACGATTGGACAGCGTCGGCTATGGCTGCACCTTC. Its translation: CAIRRLDSVGYGCTF.

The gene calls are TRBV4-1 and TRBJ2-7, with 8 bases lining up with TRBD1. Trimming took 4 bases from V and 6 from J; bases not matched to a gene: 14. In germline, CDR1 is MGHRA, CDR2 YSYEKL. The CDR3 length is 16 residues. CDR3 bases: TGCGCCAGCAGCCCCAACCCGGGACAGGTCTTATTCGAGCAGTACTTC. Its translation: CASSPNPGQVLFEQYF.

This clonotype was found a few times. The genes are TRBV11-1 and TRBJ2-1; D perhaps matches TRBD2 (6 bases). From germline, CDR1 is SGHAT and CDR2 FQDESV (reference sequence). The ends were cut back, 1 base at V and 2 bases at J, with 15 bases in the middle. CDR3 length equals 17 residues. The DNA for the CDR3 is TGTGCCAGCAGCTTAGTAATGCAGGCGGGACCCTACAATGAGCAGTTCTTC. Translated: CASSLVMQAGPYNEQFF.

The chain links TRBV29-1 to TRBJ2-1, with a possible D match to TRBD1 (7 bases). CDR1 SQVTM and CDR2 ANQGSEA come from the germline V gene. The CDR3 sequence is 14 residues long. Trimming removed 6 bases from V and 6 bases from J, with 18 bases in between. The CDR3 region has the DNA TGCAGCGTAGAGCCAGGGGGGAGACCCAATGAGCAGTTCTTC. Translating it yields CSVEPGGRPNEQFF.

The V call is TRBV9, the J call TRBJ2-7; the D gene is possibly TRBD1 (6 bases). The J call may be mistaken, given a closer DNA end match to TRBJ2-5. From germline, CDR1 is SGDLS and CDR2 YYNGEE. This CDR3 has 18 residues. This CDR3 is CASSYDRRFKYTLETQYF. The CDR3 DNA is TGTGCCAGCAGCTACGACAGGAGATTCAAATATACGTTAGAGACCCAGTACTTC.

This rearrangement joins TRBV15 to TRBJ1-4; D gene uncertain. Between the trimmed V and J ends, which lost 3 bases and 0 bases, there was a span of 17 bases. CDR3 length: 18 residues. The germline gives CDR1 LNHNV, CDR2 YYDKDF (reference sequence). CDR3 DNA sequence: TGTGCCACCAGCAGTAACTCGGTCTTGGATACAACTAATGAAAAACTGTTTTTT. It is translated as CATSSNSVLDTTNEKLFF.

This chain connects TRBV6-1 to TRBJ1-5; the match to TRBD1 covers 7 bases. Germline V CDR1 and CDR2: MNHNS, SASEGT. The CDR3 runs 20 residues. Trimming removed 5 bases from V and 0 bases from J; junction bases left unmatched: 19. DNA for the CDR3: TGTGCCAGCAGTCTGGGACCCGGGACAGCCTATTCTTTTAGCAATCAGCCCCAGCATTTT. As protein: CASSLGPGTAYSFSNQPQHF.